Each of the 8 T cell receptor beta chains below was sequenced from the same sample in a study of T-cell reconstitution after alpha-beta-depleted transplantation in children. The library targeted TCRbeta and was prepared with unique molecular identifiers. TCRdb reanalysed the PCR reads using MiXCR and keeps one entry per CDR3 protein. The sample shows 260,000 or so distinct CDR3 sequences, around 12% of them seen only once. Material: PBMCs from the stem cell graft donor, obtained from the stem cell graft. The source of these receptors is a human donor who donated a stem cell graft to a child with acute lymphoblastic leukemia.

This clonotype appeared many times. The chain has TRBV12-3 or TRBV12-4 and TRBJ1-5; D possibly corresponds to TRBD1 (5 bases). Deletions cut 9 bases from V and 5 bases from J, with 11 bases between. The CDR3 loop spans 12 amino acids. In DNA form, the CDR3 reads TGTGCCAGTCCTCAGGGTTATCAGCCCCAGCATTTT. Protein: CASPQGYQPQHF.

On this clonotype: It may be a read error: a sequence one base away is much more abundant. The chain combines TRBV29-1 with TRBJ2-2; D call uncertain. The V end lost 2 bases, the J end lost 5 bases, and 9 bases lay between the germline ends. Germline loops: CDR1 SQVTM, CDR2 ANQGSEA. CDR3 size: 13 residues. The CDR3 here is CSVERWVTGELFF. CDR3 DNA sequence: TGCAGCGTTGAAAGATGGGTTACCGGGGAGCTGTTTTTT.

This clonotype was recorded at least ten times. The chain links TRBV7-9 to TRBJ2-1; 7 nucleotides align to TRBD2. The CDR3 is made up of 14 amino acids. Losses at the gene ends were 1 base for V and 8 bases for J; bases not matched to a gene: 5. Germline V gene lookup returns CDR1 SEHNR and CDR2 FQNEAQ (reference sequence). The CDR3 coding sequence is TGTGCCAGCAGCTTAGGGACTAGTGGCGATGAGCAGTTCTTC. Residues: CASSLGTSGDEQFF. The full variable domain, completed using reference TRBV7-9 and TRBJ2-1, is DTGVSQNPRHKITKRGQNVTFRCDPISEHNRLYWYRQTLGQGPEFLTYFQNEAQLEKSRLLSDRFSAERPKGSFSTLEIQRTEQGDSAMYLCASSLGTSGDEQFFGPGTRLTVL.

There are many counts of this clonotype. This chain links TRBV28 with TRBJ2-2; 11 nucleotides match TRBD2. V lost 6 bases to trimming and J lost 6 bases; unmatched junction nucleotides: 9. The CDR3 sequence is 16 residues long. Per the germline V gene, CDR1 is MDHEN and CDR2 is SYDVKM. In nucleotides, the CDR3 is TGTGCCAGCAGGCCGACGGTAGCGGGAGGGCCCGGGGAGCTGTTTTTT. Translated: CASRPTVAGGPGELFF.

This clonotype showed up many times. The V gene is TRBV20-1, the J gene TRBJ1-2; the D is unclear. Germline-derived CDR1 and CDR2 are DFQATT and SNEGSKA (reference sequence). Trimming cost V 4 bases and J 4 bases, with 10 bases left between them. CDR3 length equals 12 residues. The CDR3 sequence is CSAMVRIYGYTF. The CDR3 DNA is TGCAGTGCTATGGTCAGGATCTATGGCTACACCTTC.

This clonotype was seen repeatedly, ten times or more. The gene calls are TRBV7-2 and TRBJ1-1; no clear D gene. This CDR3 has 14 residues. V gave up 8 bases and J gave up 0 bases, with 13 bases separating them. Per the germline V gene, CDR1 is SGHTA and CDR2 is FQGNSA. CDR3 sequence: CASLQDLMNTEAFF. CDR3 sequence (DNA): TGTGCCAGCCTCCAGGATCTAATGAACACTGAAGCTTTCTTT.

This clonotype was seen ten or more times. At one of its ends the junction is not consistent with the germline gene, which may arise from a read error. This sequence joins TRBV12-3 or TRBV12-4 and TRBJ2-5; possibly TRBD1 or TRBD2 for D (5 bases each). This CDR3 contains 11 residues. CDR3 in amino acids: CASSRGPSANF. In nucleotides, the CDR3 is TGTGCCAGCAGTAGGGGACCCTCCGCAAACTTC.

This clonotype appeared many times. The chain carries TRBV28 and TRBJ2-6; no firm D call. Germline values: CDR1 MDHEN, CDR2 SYDVKM. Trimming took off 2 bases at V and 0 bases at J, with 8 bases between the two ends. The CDR3 loop spans 16 amino acids. Written as DNA, the CDR3 is TGTGCCAGCAGTTTAGACGGAGTCTCTGGGGCCAACGTCCTGACTTTC. It codes for CASSLDGVSGANVLTF.